The 24 T cell receptor beta chains listed next were all sequenced from one sample in a study of shared clonotypes between healthy human individuals. Positive CCR7 selection of CD45RO-negative cells yielded the naive CD8 cells, and terminally differentiated effector memory CD45RA+ cells were excluded. Measured with immunoSEQ multiplex PCR; TCRdb has only the in-frame clones, and not every one. Altogether just over 2,000,000 clones are present, roughly 94% being singletons, with the ten largest covering roughly 1%. The sequencing input was naive CD8+ T cells sorted from blood. These receptor sequences come from a man aged 18 to 29 in good health.

The V call is TRBV6-5, the J call TRBJ1-1; D remains unclear. The germline gives CDR1 MNHEY, CDR2 SVGAGI. V was trimmed by 8 bases and J by 4 bases, leaving 5 bases between them. The length of the CDR3 is 10 residues. CDR3 amino acids: CASGSTEAFF. CDR3 coding DNA: TGTGCCAGCGGGAGCACTGAAGCTTTCTTT.

The chain employs TRBV4-1 and TRBJ1-6; TRBD1 matches 7 bases. Germline V gene data show CDR1 as MGHRA and CDR2 as YSYEKL. Unmatched junction bases numbered 3, after V lost 0 bases and J lost 7 bases. The CDR3 consists of 15 residues. CDR3 amino acids: CASSQDLGQNSPLHF. The CDR3 DNA sequence: TGCGCCAGCAGCCAAGACCTGGGACAGAATTCACCCCTCCACTTT.

V gene TRBV5-6 combines with J gene TRBJ2-6, with 9 bases identical to TRBD2. The length of the CDR3 is 19 residues. Germline trimming cut 4 bases from V and 0 bases from J; bases unmatched to any gene: 11. CDR1 is SGHDT, CDR2 YYEEEE, per germline. CDR3 nucleotide sequence: TGTGCCAGCAGCCTACGGTGGCTAGCGGGAAGCTCTGGGGCCAACGTCCTGACTTTC. This encodes CASSLRWLAGSSGANVLTF.

This clone was picked up one time. The chain is built from TRBV14 and TRBJ2-7; 8 nucleotides line up with TRBD1. Germline CDR1 SGHDN, CDR2 FVKESK. The CDR3 has 13 amino acids. V dropped 3 bases and J dropped 5; count of bases not matched to a gene: 3. The CDR3 DNA reads as TGTGCCAGCAGCCAGATGACAGGGGACGAGCAGTACTTC. Protein product: CASSQMTGDEQYF.

This chain connects TRBV5-5 to TRBJ1-6; D not certain. CDR1 is SGHKS, CDR2 YYEKEE, per germline (reference sequence). The CDR3 totals 14 residues. The germline V and J ends were trimmed by 4 bases and 2 bases, with 7 bases remaining between them. The CDR3 DNA follows: TGTGCCAGCAGCCTGGAGACCTATAATTCACCCCTCCACTTT. Translated: CASSLETYNSPLHF.

This clone was seen only once. The chain joins TRBV9 to TRBJ2-7, with a possible D match to TRBD1 (6 bases). Trimming cost V 0 bases and J 0 bases, with 10 bases left between them. This CDR3 has 15 amino acids. Germline V gives CDR1 SGDLS, CDR2 YYNGEE. The CDR3 reads CASSVAWDNSYEQYF. As DNA, the CDR3 is TGTGCCAGCAGCGTAGCTTGGGACAACTCCTACGAGCAGTACTTC.

This sequence joins TRBV6-1 and TRBJ1-2; a weak D match, TRBD1 (5 bases). Germline V gives CDR1 MNHNS, CDR2 SASEGT. This CDR3 region has 14 residues. Trimming pared 1 base from V and 8 bases from J, leaving 14 bases between. CDR3 protein: CASSEVRGEVGYTF. The CDR3 DNA follows: TGTGCCAGCAGTGAAGTCCGGGGGGAGGTAGGCTACACCTTC.

This chain joins TRBV10-3 and TRBJ2-5, with 9 nucleotides matching TRBD2. J gave up 5 bases and V 4 bases, and 17 bases lay outside the gene matches. Germline V CDR1 and CDR2: ENHRY, SYGVKD. The CDR3 extends over 18 amino acids. The CDR3, as DNA: TGTGCCATCAGTGTATCAGTAAATCCGGCGGGAGGGCTGGAGACCCAGTACTTC. It codes for CAISVSVNPAGGLETQYF.

The V gene is TRBV19, the J gene TRBJ1-2; 11 nucleotides line up with TRBD1. Germline CDR1 and CDR2: LNHDA and SQIVND (reference sequence). This CDR3 comprises 14 residues. Trimming took 6 bases from V and 8 from J; bases not matched to a gene: 8. The CDR3 sequence: CASSDWDRGWGYTF. The CDR3 DNA is TGTGCCAGTAGCGACTGGGACAGGGGGTGGGGCTACACCTTC.

The rearrangement uses TRBV4-1 and TRBJ2-5; 7 bases map to TRBD1. Losses at the gene ends were 2 bases for V and 5 bases for J; bases not matched to a gene: 8. Germline loops: CDR1 MGHRA, CDR2 YSYEKL. This CDR3 has 15 residues. The CDR3: CASSQTEGAWETQYF. The DNA for the CDR3 is TGCGCCAGCAGCCAAACTGAGGGGGCATGGGAGACCCAGTACTTC.

The J gene is TRBJ1-6, the V gene TRBV28; 7 bases align to TRBD1. The CDR3 totals 14 residues. From germline, CDR1 is MDHEN and CDR2 SYDVKM. The junction had 5 bases not matched to a gene; V was cut back by 5 bases and J by 7 bases. The CDR3 here is CASSPRGPNSPLHF. In DNA, the CDR3 is TGTGCCAGCAGTCCAAGGGGGCCCAATTCACCCCTCCACTTT.

The V call is TRBV6-6, the J call TRBJ2-1; D gene unclear. From germline, CDR1 is MNHNY and CDR2 SVGAGI (reference sequence). The CDR3 totals 16 residues. V lost 2 bases to trimming and J lost 7 bases, with 18 bases between them. CDR3 sequence (DNA): TGTGCCAGCAGTTACAATCACGGTGGTAGTGGAAATGAGCAGTTCTTC. Translating it yields CASSYNHGGSGNEQFF.

The chain has TRBV2 and TRBJ2-1, with 8 bases lining up with TRBD1. The CDR3 consists of 12 residues. CDR1 and CDR2 (germline): SNHLY, FYNNEI. Germline trimming cut 7 bases from V and 9 bases from J; bases unmatched to any gene: 5. CDR3 sequence reads: CASTQGEGEQFF. The DNA for the CDR3 is TGTGCCAGCACACAGGGGGAAGGTGAGCAGTTCTTC.

The chain recombines TRBV19 with TRBJ2-7; possibly TRBD2 for D (6 bases). This CDR3 contains 13 residues. Germline V CDR1 and CDR2: LNHDA, SQIVND (reference sequence). The V end was cut by 5 bases, the J end by 2 bases, with 10 bases between. CDR3 residues: CASSHGSPYEQYF. The DNA of the CDR3 is TGTGCCAGTAGTCACGGGAGCCCCTACGAGCAGTACTTC. The full variable domain, rest sourced from reference TRBV19 and TRBJ2-7, is DGGITQSPKYLFRKEGQNVTLSCEQNLNHDAMYWYRQDPGQGLRLIYYSQIVNDFQKGDIAEGYSVSREKKESFPLTVTSAQKNPTAFYLCASSHGSPYEQYFGPGTRLTVT.

This clone has a single count. The chain combines TRBV4-1 with TRBJ1-2, with 10 nucleotides matching TRBD1. The CDR3 length is 16 residues. Germline V gives CDR1 MGHRA, CDR2 YSYEKL. Germline trimming cut 1 base from V and 5 bases from J; bases unmatched to any gene: 7. CDR3 sequence reads: CASSQVGTGASYGYTF. The CDR3 DNA follows: TGCGCCAGCAGCCAAGTGGGGACAGGGGCATCTTATGGCTACACCTTC.

The V and J genes are TRBV2 and TRBJ2-2; TRBD2 agrees at 8 bases. The V and J ends lost 3 bases and 1 base, in that order; junction bases with no gene match: 7. CDR3 length: 17 residues. The germline V gene has CDR1 SNHLY and CDR2 FYNNEI. DNA for the CDR3: TGTGCCAGCAGTGATGGGTTAGCGGGGTGGAACACCGGGGAGCTGTTTTTT. Protein: CASSDGLAGWNTGELFF.

CDR3: CASSARADSGEQYF. The DNA for the CDR3 is TGCGCCAGCAGTGCGAGGGCCGACTCGGGGGAGCAGTACTTC. The chain employs TRBV10-1 and TRBJ2-7, with D tentatively TRBD2 (5 bases). Trimming removed 4 bases at V and 7 bases at J, with 17 bases between. CDR1 and CDR2 from the germline V gene are WNHNN and SYGVQD (reference sequence). This CDR3 contains 14 residues.

The V gene is TRBV7-9, the J gene TRBJ1-6; tentatively, D is TRBD1 (6 bases). CDR3 length: 18 residues. Between the trimmed V and J ends, which lost 5 bases and 4 bases, there was a span of 21 bases. Germline loops: CDR1 SEHNR, CDR2 FQNEAQ (reference sequence). The chain's CDR3 is CASSQMDPAGVYNSPLHF. Written as DNA, the CDR3 is TGTGCCAGCAGCCAGATGGACCCGGCAGGGGTTTATAATTCACCCCTCCACTTT.

The CDR3 region is CASSLQGWDYGYTF. The DNA of the CDR3 is TGTGCCAGCAGCCTCCAGGGGTGGGACTATGGCTACACCTTC. The V gene is TRBV9, the J gene TRBJ1-2, with D possibly matching TRBD1 (6 bases). This CDR3 is 14 amino acids long. V lost 4 bases and J lost 3, with 13 bases in between. Germline V CDR1 and CDR2: SGDLS, YYNGEE.

This chain links TRBV19 with TRBJ1-2; D remains unclear. CDR3 length equals 13 residues. Germline loops: CDR1 LNHDA, CDR2 SQIVND (reference sequence). The germline V and J ends were trimmed by 3 bases and 6 bases, with 11 bases remaining between them. The CDR3 is CASSISGWDGYTF. The DNA for the CDR3 is TGTGCCAGTAGTATTTCGGGATGGGATGGCTACACCTTC.

V and J are TRBV11-3 and TRBJ2-7; 11 nucleotides match TRBD2. V lost 5 bases and J lost 7; bases outside the gene matches: 16. The CDR3 spans 17 residues. Germline-derived CDR1 and CDR2 are SGHNT and YENEEA. CDR3 region: CASSPPLAGGVLGEQYF. The CDR3 DNA reads as TGTGCCAGCAGCCCCCCTTTAGCGGGAGGGGTTCTGGGGGAGCAGTACTTC.

The table lists this clone with a count of one. The rearrangement uses TRBV15 and TRBJ2-7; 7 bases match TRBD1. In germline, CDR1 is LNHNV, CDR2 YYDKDF (reference sequence). V was pared by 4 bases and J by 3 bases, with 6 bases of the junction left unmatched. This CDR3 has 14 amino acids. The CDR3 here is CATSTGTVFYEQYF. The CDR3 coding sequence is TGTGCCACCAGCACCGGGACAGTGTTCTACGAGCAGTACTTC. Based on the CDR3 plus reference TRBV15 and TRBJ2-7, the full variable domain is DAMVIQNPRYQVTQFGKPVTLSCSQTLNHNVMYWYQQKSSQAPKLLFHYYDKDFNNEADTPDNFQSRRPNTSFCFLDIRSPGLGDTAMYLCATSTGTVFYEQYFGPGTRLTVT.

The rearrangement uses TRBV4-3 and TRBJ1-1, with no clear D. CDR1 and CDR2 from the germline V gene are LGHNA and YSLEER. The CDR3 is 16 amino acids. The germline V and J ends were trimmed by 1 base and 1 base, with 13 bases remaining between them. The CDR3 DNA is TGCGCCAGCAGCCAAGCCGTTTCGTTAGCGAACACTGAAGCTTTCTTT. Its translation: CASSQAVSLANTEAFF.

The chain carries TRBV13 and TRBJ2-7, with D possibly called TRBD1 or TRBD2 (5 bases each). CDR1 PRHDT and CDR2 FYEKMQ come from the germline V gene (reference sequence). Trimming took off 5 bases at V and 1 base at J, with 18 bases between the two ends. This CDR3 spans 16 amino acids. Here the CDR3 DNA reads TGTGCCAGCAGCGCATCCACCGGGACGCCATCCTACGAGCAGTACTTC. Translation gives CASSASTGTPSYEQYF.